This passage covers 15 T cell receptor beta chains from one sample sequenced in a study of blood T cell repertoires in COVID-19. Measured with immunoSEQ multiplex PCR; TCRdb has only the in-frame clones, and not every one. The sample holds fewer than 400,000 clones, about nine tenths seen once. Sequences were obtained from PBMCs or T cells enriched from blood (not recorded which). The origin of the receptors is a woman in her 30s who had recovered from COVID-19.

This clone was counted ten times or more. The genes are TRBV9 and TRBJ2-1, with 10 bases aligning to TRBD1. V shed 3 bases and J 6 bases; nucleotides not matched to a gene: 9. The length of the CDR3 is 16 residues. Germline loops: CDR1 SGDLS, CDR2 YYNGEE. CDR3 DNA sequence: TGTGCCAGCAGCGCAGAAGACAGGGGGCAAGGCAATGAGCAGTTCTTC. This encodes CASSAEDRGQGNEQFF.

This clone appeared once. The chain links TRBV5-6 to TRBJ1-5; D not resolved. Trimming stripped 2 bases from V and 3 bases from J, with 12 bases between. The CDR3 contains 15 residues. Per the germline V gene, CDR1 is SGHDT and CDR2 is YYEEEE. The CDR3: CASSFSGLYNQPQHF. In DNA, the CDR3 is TGTGCCAGCAGCTTTTCGGGATTATACAATCAGCCCCAGCATTTT.

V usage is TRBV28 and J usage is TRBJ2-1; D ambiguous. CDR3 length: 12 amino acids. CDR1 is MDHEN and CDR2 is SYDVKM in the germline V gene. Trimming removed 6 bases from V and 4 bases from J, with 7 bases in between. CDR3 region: CASRPRYNEQFF. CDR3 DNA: TGTGCCAGCAGGCCGAGATACAATGAGCAGTTCTTC.

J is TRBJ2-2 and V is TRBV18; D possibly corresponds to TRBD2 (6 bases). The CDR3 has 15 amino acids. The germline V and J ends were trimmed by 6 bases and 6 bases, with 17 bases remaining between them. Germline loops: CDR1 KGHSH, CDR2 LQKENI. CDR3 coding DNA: TGTGCCAGCTCGTCGTTGCGCGGGGTGGCCGGGGAGCTGTTTTTT. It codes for CASSSLRGVAGELFF.

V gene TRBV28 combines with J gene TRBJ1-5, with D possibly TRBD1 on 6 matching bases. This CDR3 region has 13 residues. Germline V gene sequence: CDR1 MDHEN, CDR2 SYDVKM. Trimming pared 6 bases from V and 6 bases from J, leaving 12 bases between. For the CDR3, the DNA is TGTGCCAGCAGAAGCCAGGGGAGTCAGCCCCAGCATTTT. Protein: CASRSQGSQPQHF. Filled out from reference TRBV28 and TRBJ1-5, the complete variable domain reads DVKVTQSSRYLVKRTGEKVFLECVQDMDHENMFWYRQDPGLGLRLIYFSYDVKMKEKGDIPEGYSVSREKKERFSLILESASTNQTSMYLCASRSQGSQPQHFGDGTRLSIL.

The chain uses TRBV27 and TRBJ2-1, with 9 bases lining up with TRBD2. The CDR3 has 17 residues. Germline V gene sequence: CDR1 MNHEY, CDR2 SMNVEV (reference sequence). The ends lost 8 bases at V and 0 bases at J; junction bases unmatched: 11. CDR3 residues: CASQVRGGHLSYNEQFF. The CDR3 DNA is TGTGCCAGCCAAGTGCGGGGGGGCCATCTCTCCTACAATGAGCAGTTCTTC.

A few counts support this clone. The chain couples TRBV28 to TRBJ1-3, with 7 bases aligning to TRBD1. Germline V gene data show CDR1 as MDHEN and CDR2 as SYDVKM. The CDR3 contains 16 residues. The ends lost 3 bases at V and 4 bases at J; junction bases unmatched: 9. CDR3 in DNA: TGTGCCAGCAGTTTTGCCGGGACAGCTGCCGGAAACACCATATATTTT. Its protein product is CASSFAGTAAGNTIYF.

The CDR3 bases are TGTGCCAGCAGCCGGTTGGTGGAGACTGAAGCTTTCTTT. It translates to CASSRLVETEAFF. The chain recombines TRBV6-5 with TRBJ1-1; D not certain. This CDR3 has 13 amino acids. Trimming pared 6 bases from V and 5 bases from J, leaving 13 bases between. Germline assignment: CDR1 MNHEY and CDR2 SVGAGI.

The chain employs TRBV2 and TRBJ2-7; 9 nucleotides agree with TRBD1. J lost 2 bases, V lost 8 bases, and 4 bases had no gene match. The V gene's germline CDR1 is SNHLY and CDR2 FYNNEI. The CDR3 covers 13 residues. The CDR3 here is CASGRDRAYEQYF. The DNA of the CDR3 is TGTGCCAGCGGTCGGGACAGGGCCTACGAGCAGTACTTC.

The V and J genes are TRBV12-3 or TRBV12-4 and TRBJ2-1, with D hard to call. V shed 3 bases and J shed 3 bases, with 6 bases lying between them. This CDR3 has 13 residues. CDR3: CASSLNSYNEQFF. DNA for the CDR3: TGTGCCAGCAGTTTGAACAGCTACAATGAGCAGTTCTTC.

The CDR3 nucleotides read TGTGCCTGGAGTAGGGTTAGCGGGAGATCCTACAATGAGCAGTTCTTC. Protein product: CAWSRVSGRSYNEQFF. This chain links TRBV30 with TRBJ2-1; 9 bases are a match to TRBD2. The CDR3 runs 16 residues. The germline gives CDR1 GTSNPN, CDR2 SVGIG (reference sequence). With V trimmed by 2 bases and J by 1 base, 6 bases remained unmatched.

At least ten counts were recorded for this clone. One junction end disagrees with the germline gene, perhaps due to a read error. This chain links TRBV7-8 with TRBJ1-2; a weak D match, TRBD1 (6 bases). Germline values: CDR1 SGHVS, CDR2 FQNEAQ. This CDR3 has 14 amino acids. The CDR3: CASSLAAGDYGYTF. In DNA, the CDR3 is TGTGCCAGCAGCCTAGCTGCAGGGGACTATGGCTACACCTTC. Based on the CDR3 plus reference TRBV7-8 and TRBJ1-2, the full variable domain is GAGVSQSPRYKVAKRGQDVALRCDPISGHVSLFWYQQALGQGPEFLTYFQNEAQLDKSGLPSDRFFAERPEGSVSTLKIQRTQQEDSAVYLCASSLAAGDYGYTFGSGTRLTVV.

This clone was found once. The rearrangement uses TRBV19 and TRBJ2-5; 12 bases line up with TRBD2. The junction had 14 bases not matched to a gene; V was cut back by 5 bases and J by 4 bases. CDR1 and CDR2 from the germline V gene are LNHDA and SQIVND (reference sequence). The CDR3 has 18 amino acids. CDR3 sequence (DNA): TGTGCCAGTAGTCTGAAGGCTAGCGGGGGGGCCGAGGTAGAGACCCAGTACTTC. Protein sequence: CASSLKASGGAEVETQYF.

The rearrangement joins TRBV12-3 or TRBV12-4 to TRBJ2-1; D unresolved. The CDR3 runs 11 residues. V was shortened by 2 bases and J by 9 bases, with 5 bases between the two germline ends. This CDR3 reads CASSLYSEQFF. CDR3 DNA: TGTGCCAGCAGTTTATACTCTGAGCAGTTCTTC.

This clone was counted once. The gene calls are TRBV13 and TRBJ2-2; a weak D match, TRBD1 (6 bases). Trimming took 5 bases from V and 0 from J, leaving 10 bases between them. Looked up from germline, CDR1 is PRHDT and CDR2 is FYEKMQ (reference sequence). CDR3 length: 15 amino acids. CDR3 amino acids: CASSDRNSNTGELFF. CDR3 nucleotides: TGTGCCAGCAGCGACAGGAATTCGAACACCGGGGAGCTGTTTTTT.